One and the same sample provided the 31 T cell receptor beta chains below, sequenced in a study of shared clonotypes between healthy human individuals. Measured with immunoSEQ multiplex PCR; TCRdb has only the in-frame clones, and not every one. Among 1.4 million to 1.5 million clones, over 95% were seen once, and the ten largest hold 0.95% to 1.5%. Sequencing input: naive CD4+ T cells sorted from blood. Described subset: CD45RA+ positively selected. These receptors all stem from a man between 25 and 39 years old in good health.

The chain has TRBV18 and TRBJ2-1; tentative D call: TRBD2 (6 bases). V lost 2 bases and J 2 bases, leaving 16 bases between the germline ends. In germline, CDR1 is KGHSH, CDR2 LQKENI. This CDR3 is 17 amino acids long. CDR3 sequence (DNA): TGTGCCAGCTCACCAAATCTGGGGGGACGAACCTACAATGAGCAGTTCTTC. Its translation is CASSPNLGGRTYNEQFF.

CDR3 loop: CASSLRNGQGAYGYTF. Written as DNA, the CDR3 is TGTGCCAGCAGCTTGCGGAACGGACAGGGGGCTTATGGCTACACCTTC. This chain connects TRBV5-5 to TRBJ1-2; the match to TRBD1 covers 11 bases. Germline V gene data show CDR1 as SGHKS and CDR2 as YYEKEE (reference sequence). The CDR3 loop spans 16 amino acids. J was trimmed by 5 bases and V by 1 base; bases with no gene match: 7. The variable domain in full, completed from reference TRBV5-5 and TRBJ1-2, reads DAGVTQSPTHLIKTRGQQVTLRCSPISGHKSVSWYQQVLGQGPQFIFQYYEKEERGRGNFPDRFSARQFPNYSSELNVNALLLGDSALYLCASSLRNGQGAYGYTFGSGTRLTVV.

The chain is built from TRBV7-9 and TRBJ1-1; D gene uncertain. The CDR3 loop spans 12 amino acids. The V gene's germline CDR1 is SEHNR and CDR2 FQNEAQ (reference sequence). V was trimmed by 2 bases and J by 5 bases, leaving 6 bases between them. The DNA for the CDR3 is TGTGCCAGCAGCTTATATCAGACTGAAGCTTTCTTT. Translation: CASSLYQTEAFF.

The chain recombines TRBV7-6 with TRBJ2-5; no clear D. Trimming took 5 bases from V and 7 from J, leaving 17 bases between them. The germline V gene has CDR1 SGHVS and CDR2 FNYEAQ. The CDR3 length is 14 residues. The DNA for the CDR3 is TGTGCCAGCAGCCGACACTGGGTGGAAGGGACCCAGTACTTC. As protein: CASSRHWVEGTQYF.

The genes are TRBV5-4 and TRBJ2-7, with 7 bases fitting TRBD2. CDR3 size: 14 residues. The germline gives CDR1 SGHNT, CDR2 YYREEE (reference sequence). Trimming at V came to 3 bases and at J to 2 bases, leaving 5 bases not matched to a gene. Written as DNA, the CDR3 is TGTGCCAGCAGCTCCCCTAGCGGCGCCTACGAGCAGTACTTC. The encoded protein is CASSSPSGAYEQYF.

This clone has only one observation. The same CDR3 also results from other DNA sequences found in this sample. The rearrangement links TRBV19 to TRBJ2-1; possibly TRBD1 or TRBD2 for D (5 bases each). V lost 1 base, J lost 6 bases, and 10 bases lay in between. This CDR3 contains 14 residues. Germline V gives CDR1 LNHDA, CDR2 SQIVND (reference sequence). This CDR3 reads CASSIVRGGNEQFF. CDR3 nucleotide sequence: TGTGCCAGTAGTATAGTGAGGGGTGGCAATGAGCAGTTCTTC.

This clone was counted once. The chain has TRBV28 and TRBJ1-1, with D tentatively TRBD1 (5 bases). The germline V gene encodes CDR1 MDHEN and CDR2 SYDVKM. Trimming removed 4 bases from V and 1 base from J, with 16 bases in between. This CDR3 contains 16 residues. CDR3 coding DNA: TGTGCCAGCAGTTCAATACTGGGGGACGGGAACACTGAAGCTTTCTTT. This codes for CASSSILGDGNTEAFF.

The chain has TRBV5-1 and TRBJ2-2, with 8 bases lining up with TRBD2. The germline V gene encodes CDR1 SGHRS and CDR2 YFSETQ. J lost 3 bases, V lost 4 bases, and 5 bases had no gene match. The CDR3 has 15 residues. CDR3 sequence reads: CASSPGRADTGELFF. Here the CDR3 DNA reads TGCGCCAGCAGCCCCGGGAGGGCCGACACCGGGGAGCTGTTTTTT.

In DNA, the CDR3 is TGTGCCACCAGCAGGGGGGGGAGCGTCACAGATACGCAGTATTTT. It specifies CATSRGGSVTDTQYF. V is TRBV15 and J is TRBJ2-3, with 7 positions matching TRBD2. The V segment lost 3 bases and the J segment 2 bases; nucleotides outside the gene matches: 5. The germline CDR1 and CDR2 sequences are LNHNV and YYDKDF (reference sequence). This CDR3 contains 15 residues.

The CDR3 DNA is TGTGCCAGCAGCAGCTCTGGGGCCAACGTCCTGACTTTC. Protein sequence: CASSSSGANVLTF. The rearrangement joins TRBV2 to TRBJ2-6; D not resolved. The V and J ends lost 6 bases and 0 bases respectively, with 3 bases between them. This CDR3 is built from 13 residues. CDR1 SNHLY and CDR2 FYNNEI come from the germline V gene.

J is TRBJ2-1 and V is TRBV29-1; D not resolved. Germline assignment: CDR1 SQVTM and CDR2 ANQGSEA. V was pared by 3 bases and J by 9 bases, with 12 bases between. This CDR3 has 12 amino acids. The CDR3 sequence: CSVDIGKAEQFF. The CDR3 nucleotides are TGCAGCGTTGACATAGGTAAGGCTGAGCAGTTCTTC.

Comments on this clone: The junction and the germline gene differ at one end; a read error may be behind it. This chain connects TRBV27 to TRBJ2-1; TRBD2 agrees at 8 bases. This CDR3 is built from 15 residues. Germline values: CDR1 MNHEY, CDR2 SMNVEV (reference sequence). The CDR3 bases are TGTGCCAGCAGTCCGCGGGGGACTAGTTACACTGAGCAGTTCTTC. This codes for CASSPRGTSYTEQFF.

This rearrangement joins TRBV6-5 to TRBJ2-7; D remains unclear. This CDR3 comprises 11 residues. Looked up from germline, CDR1 is MNHEY and CDR2 is SVGAGI. V was pared by 8 bases and J by 3 bases, with 8 bases between. CDR3 sequence reads: CASEKRYEQYF. The CDR3 DNA follows: TGTGCCAGCGAGAAGCGCTACGAGCAGTACTTC.

The V gene is TRBV7-3, the J gene TRBJ1-1; the D gene is possibly TRBD1 (5 bases). In germline, CDR1 is SGHTA, CDR2 FQGTGA. This CDR3 region has 14 residues. Trimming left V 4 bases short and J 1 base short, with 10 bases between. The CDR3 sequence: CASSSWGPNTEAFF. In DNA, the CDR3 is TGTGCCAGCAGCTCCTGGGGCCCGAACACTGAAGCTTTCTTT.

The J gene is TRBJ2-5, the V gene TRBV5-1; perhaps D is TRBD1 or TRBD2 (6 bases each). Germline values: CDR1 SGHRS, CDR2 YFSETQ. CDR3 length: 15 amino acids. V was shortened by 1 base and J by 4 bases, with 14 bases between the two germline ends. The CDR3 loop is CASSLFGGEGETQYF. The CDR3 coding sequence is TGCGCCAGCAGCTTGTTCGGGGGCGAGGGAGAGACCCAGTACTTC.

The V gene is TRBV30, the J gene TRBJ1-2; the D gene is possibly TRBD1 (6 bases). The CDR3 sequence is 14 residues long. V was shortened by 0 bases and J by 1 base, with 9 bases between the two germline ends. Germline CDR1 reads GTSNPN; CDR2 reads SVGIG (reference sequence). The CDR3 sequence: CAWSVGGDNYGYTF. CDR3 nucleotide sequence: TGTGCCTGGAGTGTAGGGGGGGATAACTATGGCTACACCTTC.

This chain joins TRBV4-2 and TRBJ1-4; D is uncertain. Germline loops: CDR1 LGHNA, CDR2 YNFKEQ. The V gene lost 0 bases and the J gene lost 5 bases, with 7 bases spanning the gap. CDR3 length: 14 amino acids. The CDR3 coding sequence is TGTGCCAGCAGCCAAGATCGCGCAAATGAAAAACTGTTTTTT. Residues: CASSQDRANEKLFF.

This clone has only one observation. V and J are TRBV7-2 and TRBJ2-1; the D gene is possibly TRBD1 (6 bases). Germline assignment: CDR1 SGHTA and CDR2 FQGNSA. This CDR3 comprises 14 residues. Trimming cost V 5 bases and J 7 bases, with 15 bases left between them. The CDR3 protein is CASSPSAGANEQFF. The CDR3 DNA reads TGTGCCAGCAGCCCTTCAGCAGGGGCGAATGAGCAGTTCTTC.

V and J are TRBV29-1 and TRBJ2-2; D possibly matches TRBD1 or TRBD2 (6 bases each). The V gene lost 5 bases and the J gene lost 3 bases, with 13 bases spanning the gap. From germline, CDR1 is SQVTM and CDR2 ANQGSEA. The CDR3 loop spans 14 amino acids. The CDR3 reads CSVPRGPDTGELFF. CDR3 nucleotides: TGCAGCGTTCCCCGGGGGCCGGACACCGGGGAGCTGTTTTTT.

The sample holds one count of this clone. The chain uses TRBV6-1 and TRBJ2-7, with 8 bases fitting TRBD2. Looked up from germline, CDR1 is MNHNS and CDR2 is SASEGT. The V and J ends lost 6 bases and 1 base, in that order; junction bases with no gene match: 5. The CDR3 consists of 14 residues. CDR3 sequence reads: CASRRLALSYEQYF. CDR3 bases: TGTGCCAGCAGAAGACTAGCGCTTTCCTACGAGCAGTACTTC.

The V call is TRBV2, the J call TRBJ2-1; 10 bases match TRBD2. V shed 3 bases and J 12 bases; nucleotides not matched to a gene: 8. Germline loops: CDR1 SNHLY, CDR2 FYNNEI. The CDR3 extends over 14 amino acids. DNA for the CDR3: TGTGCCAGCAGTGAGGCTAGCGGGAGCGGGAGGCAGTTCTTC. Its protein product is CASSEASGSGRQFF. Combining the CDR3 with reference TRBV2 and TRBJ2-1 gives the whole variable domain EPEVTQTPSHQVTQMGQEVILRCVPISNHLYFYWYRQILGQKVEFLVSFYNNEISEKSEIFDDQFSVERPDGSNFTLKIRSTKLEDSAMYFCASSEASGSGRQFFGPGTRLTVL.

The V call is TRBV4-2, the J call TRBJ2-7; D is ambiguous. The germline V and J ends were trimmed by 9 bases and 0 bases, with 18 bases remaining between them. Germline CDR1 reads LGHNA; CDR2 reads YNFKEQ. The CDR3 covers 15 residues. CDR3 nucleotides: TGTGCCAGTAGCAGCGACTTTTCCCTCTCCTACGAGCAGTACTTC. Translating it yields CASSSDFSLSYEQYF.

The chain links TRBV5-1 to TRBJ2-5, with 8 bases that match TRBD2. In germline, CDR1 is SGHRS, CDR2 YFSETQ. CDR3 length: 14 residues. With 4 bases clipped from V and 4 bases from J, the junction kept 6 bases outside the gene matches. The CDR3 nucleotides read TGCGCCAGCAGCCCCGGGGGGGATGGAGAGACCCAGTACTTC. It yields the protein CASSPGGDGETQYF.

The chain recombines TRBV7-9 with TRBJ2-7; TRBD2 matches 10 bases. Germline V gene lookup returns CDR1 SEHNR and CDR2 FQNEAQ (reference sequence). V was pared by 1 base and J by 9 bases, with 6 bases of the junction left unmatched. This CDR3 is 14 amino acids long. The CDR3 region is CASSLGLAGEVQYF. The CDR3 nucleotides are TGTGCCAGCAGCTTAGGGCTAGCGGGAGAAGTGCAGTACTTC.

This chain connects TRBV9 to TRBJ2-2, with 13 bases lining up with TRBD2. The CDR3 length is 17 residues. The junction had 8 bases not matched to a gene; V was cut back by 3 bases and J by 6 bases. CDR1 is SGDLS, CDR2 YYNGEE, per germline. CDR3 amino acids: CASSDRTSGSTAGELFF. The CDR3 DNA follows: TGTGCCAGCAGCGATCGGACTAGCGGGAGTACGGCCGGGGAGCTGTTTTTT.

The gene calls are TRBV19 and TRBJ2-1; 12 bases line up with TRBD2. This CDR3 is built from 13 residues. CDR1 and CDR2 (germline): LNHDA, SQIVND (reference sequence). V shed 3 bases, J shed 14 bases, and the junction held 5 bases outside the gene matches. The CDR3 sequence is CASSMLAGGGEFF. In nucleotides, the CDR3 is TGTGCCAGTAGTATGCTAGCGGGAGGGGGGGAGTTCTTC. The full variable domain, in which reference TRBV19 and TRBJ2-1 provide the parts outside the CDR3, is DGGITQSPKYLFRKEGQNVTLSCEQNLNHDAMYWYRQDPGQGLRLIYYSQIVNDFQKGDIAEGYSVSREKKESFPLTVTSAQKNPTAFYLCASSMLAGGGEFFGPGTRLTVL.

The chain is built from TRBV7-8 and TRBJ2-2, with D tentatively TRBD1 (5 bases). This CDR3 is built from 14 residues. Deletions cut 1 base from V and 5 bases from J, with 8 bases between. Germline CDR1 and CDR2: SGHVS and FQNEAQ. DNA for the CDR3: TGTGCCAGCAGCTTAGGTCAGGGTACCGGGGAGCTGTTTTTT. Its protein is CASSLGQGTGELFF.

This clone was recorded once. The rearrangement joins TRBV19 to TRBJ1-1; D might be TRBD1 (5 bases). Germline V gene data show CDR1 as LNHDA and CDR2 as SQIVND (reference sequence). This CDR3 contains 12 residues. V was shortened by 11 bases and J by 1 base, with 11 bases between the two germline ends. DNA for the CDR3: TGTGCCGTCCAGACAGCGAACACTGAAGCTTTCTTT. As protein: CAVQTANTEAFF.

The chain links TRBV19 to TRBJ2-1; TRBD1 agrees at 9 bases. The CDR3 consists of 17 residues. J was trimmed by 10 bases and V by 6 bases; bases with no gene match: 19. Looked up from germline, CDR1 is LNHDA and CDR2 is SQIVND (reference sequence). The CDR3 is CASSLPGLGQGLGEQFF. CDR3 coding DNA: TGTGCCAGTAGCCTCCCCGGGTTGGGACAGGGTTTAGGAGAGCAGTTCTTC.

The chain carries TRBV5-1 and TRBJ1-4, with D maybe TRBD1 (5 bases). The germline CDR1 and CDR2 sequences are SGHRS and YFSETQ. This CDR3 contains 15 residues. The ends were cut back, 4 bases at V and 13 bases at J, with 23 bases in the middle. CDR3: CASSLGGTAAFRLFF. For the CDR3, the DNA is TGCGCCAGCAGCCTTGGCGGGACTGCGGCCTTCAGACTGTTTTTT. Full variable domain (rest looked up from reference TRBV5-1 and TRBJ1-4): KAGVTQTPRYLIKTRGQQVTLSCSPISGHRSVSWYQQTPGQGLQFLFEYFSETQRNKGNFPGRFSGRQFSNSRSEMNVSTLELGDSALYLCASSLGGTAAFRLFFGSGTQLSVL.

J is TRBJ1-5 and V is TRBV27; TRBD1 is a possible D gene (6 bases). V gave up 8 bases and J gave up 2 bases, with 19 bases separating them. The CDR3 covers 16 residues. The germline V gene encodes CDR1 MNHEY and CDR2 SMNVEV (reference sequence). The CDR3 nucleotides read TGTGCCAGCGGGGGGGCCAGGGGCGGAGGCAATCAGCCCCAGCATTTT. It encodes CASGGARGGGNQPQHF.